This T cell receptor beta chain emerged from a study of cytomegalovirus exposure and HLA in healthy donors. Overall study findings and caveats: What a later analysis reportedly showed was that an Asian-associated ancestry cluster had fewer N-insertions than the approximately 700-donor mean. Later analysis identified over 15,000 TCR beta sequences associated with HLA alleles, using a false discovery rate threshold of 0.05.

In regard to this clone: Its antigen is still unknown.

It was with 60 Vbeta and 13 Jbeta primers that the PCR ran. TCRdb's copy holds only in-frame clones and misses some; the assay was immunoSEQ multiplex PCR. The data contain around 140,000 clones, 75% to 85% of them singletons. CDR1 and CDR2 (germline): SGHDT, YYEEEE. V was pared by 0 bases and J by 7 bases, with 4 bases of the junction left unmatched. The CDR3 loop spans 14 amino acids. The gene calls are TRBV5-6 and TRBJ2-4; 7 positions agree with TRBD2. The source material was PBMCs. The clonotype comes from a woman aged 40 to 50 in good health and CMV-seronegative. The CDR3 nucleotides read TGTGCCAGCAGCTTGGCAAGCGGGGTGAACATTCAGTACTTC. Translating gives CASSLASGVNIQYF.